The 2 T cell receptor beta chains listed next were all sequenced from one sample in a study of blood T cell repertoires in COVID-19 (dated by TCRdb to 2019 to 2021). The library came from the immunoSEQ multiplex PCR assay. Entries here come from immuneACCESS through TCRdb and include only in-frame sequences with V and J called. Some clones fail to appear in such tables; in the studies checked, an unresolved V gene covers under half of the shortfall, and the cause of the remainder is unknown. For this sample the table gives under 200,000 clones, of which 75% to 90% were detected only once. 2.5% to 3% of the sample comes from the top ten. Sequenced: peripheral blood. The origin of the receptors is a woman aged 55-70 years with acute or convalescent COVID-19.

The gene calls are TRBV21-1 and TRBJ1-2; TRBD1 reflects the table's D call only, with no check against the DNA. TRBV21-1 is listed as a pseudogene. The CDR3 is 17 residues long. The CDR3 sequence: CASSRRDRASQRYGYTF. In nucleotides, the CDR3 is TGTGCCAGCAGCAGACGGGACAGGGCCTCACAAAGGTATGGCTACACCTTC.

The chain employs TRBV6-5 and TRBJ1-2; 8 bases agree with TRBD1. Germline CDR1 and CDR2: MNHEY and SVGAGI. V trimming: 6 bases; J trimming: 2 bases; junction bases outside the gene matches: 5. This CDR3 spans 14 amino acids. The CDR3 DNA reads TGTGCCAGCAGCACCGGACAGGGAAACTATGGCTACACCTTC. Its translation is CASSTGQGNYGYTF.